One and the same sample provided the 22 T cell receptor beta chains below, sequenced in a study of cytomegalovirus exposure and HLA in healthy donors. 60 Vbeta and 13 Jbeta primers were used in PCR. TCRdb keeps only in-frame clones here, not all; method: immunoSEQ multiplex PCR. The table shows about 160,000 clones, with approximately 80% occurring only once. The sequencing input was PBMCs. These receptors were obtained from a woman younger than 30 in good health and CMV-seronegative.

CDR3 sequence reads: CASSPGTSGSYQETQYF. The CDR3 DNA sequence: TGTGCCAGCAGTCCCGGGACTAGCGGGAGTTATCAAGAGACCCAGTACTTC. The rearrangement links TRBV27 to TRBJ2-5; 14 bases line up with TRBD2. With 5 bases clipped from V and 2 bases from J, the junction kept 7 bases outside the gene matches. CDR1 and CDR2 from the germline V gene are MNHEY and SMNVEV (reference sequence). CDR3 length: 17 amino acids.

In DNA, the CDR3 is TGTGCCAGCAGCTTAGGACTCACGGGAGGGGGGTACCAAGAGACCCAGTACTTC. Translating it yields CASSLGLTGGGYQETQYF. This chain connects TRBV11-2 to TRBJ2-5, with 8 nucleotides matching TRBD2. V shed 1 base, J shed 0 bases, and the junction held 10 bases outside the gene matches. The CDR3 contains 18 residues. Germline values: CDR1 SGHAT, CDR2 FQNNGV.

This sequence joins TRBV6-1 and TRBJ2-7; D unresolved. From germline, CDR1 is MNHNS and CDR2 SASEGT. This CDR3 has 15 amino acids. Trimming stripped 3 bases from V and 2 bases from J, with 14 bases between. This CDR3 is CASSEWRQTPYEQYF. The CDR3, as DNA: TGTGCCAGCAGTGAGTGGCGCCAGACTCCCTACGAGCAGTACTTC.

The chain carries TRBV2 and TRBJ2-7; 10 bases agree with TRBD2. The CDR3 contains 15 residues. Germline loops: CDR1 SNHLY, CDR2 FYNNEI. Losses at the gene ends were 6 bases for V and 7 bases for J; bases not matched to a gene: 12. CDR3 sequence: CASRVSSGGGREQYF. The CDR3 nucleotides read TGTGCCAGCAGGGTCTCTAGCGGGGGAGGTCGGGAGCAGTACTTC.

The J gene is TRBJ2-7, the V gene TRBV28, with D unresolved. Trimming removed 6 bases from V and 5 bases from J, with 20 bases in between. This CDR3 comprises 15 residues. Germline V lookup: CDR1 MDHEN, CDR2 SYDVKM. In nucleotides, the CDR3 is TGTGCCAGCAGACCGGTGGAGACGTCGGTGGACGAGCAGTACTTC. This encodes CASRPVETSVDEQYF.

CDR3 sequence (DNA): TGTGCCATCAGTGAGGACGAGGGAAGCCAGCCCCAGCATTTT. Translated, it gives CAISEDEGSQPQHF. The chain joins TRBV10-3 to TRBJ1-5, with D unclear. With 2 bases removed from V and 7 bases from J, the gap between germline ends came to 12 bases. The CDR3 has 14 residues. Germline V gene sequence: CDR1 ENHRY, CDR2 SYGVKD.

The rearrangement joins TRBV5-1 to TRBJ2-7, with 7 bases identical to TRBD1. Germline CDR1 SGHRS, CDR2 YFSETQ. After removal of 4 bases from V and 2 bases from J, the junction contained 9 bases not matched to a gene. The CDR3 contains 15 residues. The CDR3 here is CASSQNLGQTYEQYF. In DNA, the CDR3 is TGCGCCAGCAGCCAGAACCTGGGACAGACCTACGAGCAGTACTTC. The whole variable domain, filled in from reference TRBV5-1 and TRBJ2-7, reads KAGVTQTPRYLIKTRGQQVTLSCSPISGHRSVSWYQQTPGQGLQFLFEYFSETQRNKGNFPGRFSGRQFSNSRSEMNVSTLELGDSALYLCASSQNLGQTYEQYFGPGTRLTVT.

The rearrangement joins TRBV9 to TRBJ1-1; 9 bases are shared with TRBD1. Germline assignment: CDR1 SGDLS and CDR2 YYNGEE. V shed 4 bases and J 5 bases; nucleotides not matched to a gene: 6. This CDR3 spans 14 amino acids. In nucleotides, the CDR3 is TGTGCCAGCAGCCGGGGACAGGGAAGGACTGAAGCTTTCTTT. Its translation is CASSRGQGRTEAFF.

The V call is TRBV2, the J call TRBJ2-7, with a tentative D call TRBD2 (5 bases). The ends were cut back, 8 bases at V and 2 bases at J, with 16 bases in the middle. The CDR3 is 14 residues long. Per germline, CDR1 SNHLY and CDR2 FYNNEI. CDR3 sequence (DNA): TGTGCCAGCCAACTTCGGACTTTTACCTACGAGCAGTACTTC. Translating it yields CASQLRTFTYEQYF.

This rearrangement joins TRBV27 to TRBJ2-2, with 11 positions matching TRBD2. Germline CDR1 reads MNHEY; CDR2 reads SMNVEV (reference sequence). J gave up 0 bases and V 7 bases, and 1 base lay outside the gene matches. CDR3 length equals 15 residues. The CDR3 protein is CASKGLAANTGELFF. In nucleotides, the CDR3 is TGTGCCAGCAAGGGACTAGCGGCGAACACCGGGGAGCTGTTTTTT.

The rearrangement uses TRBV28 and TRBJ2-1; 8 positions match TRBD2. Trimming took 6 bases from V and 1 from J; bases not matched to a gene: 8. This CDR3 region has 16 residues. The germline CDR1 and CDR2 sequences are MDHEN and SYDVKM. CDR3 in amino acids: CASRGSGSLSYNEQFF. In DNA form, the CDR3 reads TGTGCCAGCAGGGGGAGCGGGAGTCTGTCCTACAATGAGCAGTTCTTC.

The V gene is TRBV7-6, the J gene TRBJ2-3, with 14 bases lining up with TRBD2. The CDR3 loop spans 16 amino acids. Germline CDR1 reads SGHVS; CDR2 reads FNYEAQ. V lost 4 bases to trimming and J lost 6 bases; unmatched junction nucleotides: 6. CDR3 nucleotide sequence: TGTGCCAGCAGCTCGGGGACTAGCGGGAGCGGTGATACGCAGTATTTT. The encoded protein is CASSSGTSGSGDTQYF.

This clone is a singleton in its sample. The CDR3 is CASSERRSSGETQYF. The CDR3 bases are TGCGCCAGCAGTGAGCGTCGTTCCTCCGGAGAGACCCAGTACTTC. The chain couples TRBV10-1 to TRBJ2-5; D ambiguous. Germline V gene sequence: CDR1 WNHNN, CDR2 SYGVQD (reference sequence). This CDR3 contains 15 residues. The V end was cut by 2 bases, the J end by 4 bases, with 14 bases between.

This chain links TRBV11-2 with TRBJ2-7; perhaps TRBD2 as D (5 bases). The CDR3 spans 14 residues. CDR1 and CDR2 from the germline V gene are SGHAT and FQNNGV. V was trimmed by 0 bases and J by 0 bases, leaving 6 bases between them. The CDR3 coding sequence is TGTGCCAGCAGCTTAGAGGCGGGCTCCTACGAGCAGTACTTC. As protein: CASSLEAGSYEQYF.

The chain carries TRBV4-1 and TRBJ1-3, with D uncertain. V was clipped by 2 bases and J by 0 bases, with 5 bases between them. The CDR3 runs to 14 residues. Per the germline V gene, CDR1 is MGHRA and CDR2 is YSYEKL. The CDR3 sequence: CASSQILSGNTIYF. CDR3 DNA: TGCGCCAGCAGCCAAATACTCTCTGGAAACACCATATATTTT.

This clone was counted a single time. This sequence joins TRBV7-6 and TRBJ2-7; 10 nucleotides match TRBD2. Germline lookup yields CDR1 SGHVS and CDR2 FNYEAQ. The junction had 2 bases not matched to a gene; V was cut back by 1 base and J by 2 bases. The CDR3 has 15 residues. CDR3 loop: CASSLVAGGTYEQYF. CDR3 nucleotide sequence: TGTGCCAGCAGCTTAGTAGCGGGAGGTACCTACGAGCAGTACTTC.

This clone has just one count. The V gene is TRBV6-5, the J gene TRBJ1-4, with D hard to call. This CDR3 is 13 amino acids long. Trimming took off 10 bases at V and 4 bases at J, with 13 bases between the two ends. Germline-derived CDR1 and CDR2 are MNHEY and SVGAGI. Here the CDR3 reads CATSEQYNEKLFF. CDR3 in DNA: TGTGCCACCAGCGAACAGTATAATGAAAAACTGTTTTTT.

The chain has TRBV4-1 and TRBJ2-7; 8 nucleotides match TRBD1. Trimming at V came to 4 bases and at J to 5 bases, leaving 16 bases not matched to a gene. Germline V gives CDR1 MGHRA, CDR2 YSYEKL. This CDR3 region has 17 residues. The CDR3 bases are TGCGCCAGCAGCCCCAGCCCGACAGGGGATAATAAGGACGAGCAGTACTTC. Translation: CASSPSPTGDNKDEQYF.

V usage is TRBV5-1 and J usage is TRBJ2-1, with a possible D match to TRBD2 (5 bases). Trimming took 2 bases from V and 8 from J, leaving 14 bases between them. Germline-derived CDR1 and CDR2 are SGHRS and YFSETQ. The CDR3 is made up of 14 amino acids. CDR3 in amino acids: CASSLLLGDDEQFF. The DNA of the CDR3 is TGCGCCAGCAGCTTACTACTGGGAGACGATGAGCAGTTCTTC.

CDR3 amino acids: CASSHLIGQSVEKLFF. The DNA for the CDR3 is TGTGCCAGCAGCCACCTAATAGGACAGTCTGTAGAAAAACTGTTTTTT. The chain has TRBV7-6 and TRBJ1-4; TRBD1 might be the D (6 bases). The germline V gene encodes CDR1 SGHVS and CDR2 FNYEAQ. The CDR3 spans 16 residues. Trimming pared 5 bases from V and 8 bases from J, leaving 21 bases between. Based on the CDR3 plus reference TRBV7-6 and TRBJ1-4, the full variable domain is GAGVSQSPRYKVTKRGQDVALRCDPISGHVSLYWYRQALGQGPEFLTYFNYEAQQDKSGLPNDRFSAERPEGSISTLTIQRTEQRDSAMYRCASSHLIGQSVEKLFFGSGTQLSVL.

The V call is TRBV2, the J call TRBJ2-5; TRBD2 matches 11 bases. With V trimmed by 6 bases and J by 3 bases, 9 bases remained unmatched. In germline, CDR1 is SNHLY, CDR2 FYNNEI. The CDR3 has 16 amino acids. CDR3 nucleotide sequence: TGTGCCAGCAGCGGAAGACTAGCGGGGATAGAAGAGACCCAGTACTTC. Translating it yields CASSGRLAGIEETQYF.

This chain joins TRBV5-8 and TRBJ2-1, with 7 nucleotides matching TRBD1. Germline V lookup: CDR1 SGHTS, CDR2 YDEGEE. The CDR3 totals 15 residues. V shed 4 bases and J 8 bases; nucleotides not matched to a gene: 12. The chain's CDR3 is CASSGIKGARHEQFF. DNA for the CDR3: TGTGCCAGCAGCGGAATTAAGGGGGCTCGGCATGAGCAGTTCTTC.